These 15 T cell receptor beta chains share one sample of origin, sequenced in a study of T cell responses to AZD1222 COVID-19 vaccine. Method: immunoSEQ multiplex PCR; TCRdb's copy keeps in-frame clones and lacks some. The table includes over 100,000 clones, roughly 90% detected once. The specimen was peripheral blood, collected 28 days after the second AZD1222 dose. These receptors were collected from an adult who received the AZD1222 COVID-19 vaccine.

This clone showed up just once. CDR3 sequence: CASSIVGGYEQYF. The CDR3 DNA follows: TGTGCCAGCAGCATAGTCGGGGGATACGAGCAGTACTTC. This chain joins TRBV21-1 and TRBJ2-7; the table's D call of TRBD2 was not tested on the DNA. TRBV21-1 is flagged as a pseudogene. The CDR3 loop spans 13 amino acids.

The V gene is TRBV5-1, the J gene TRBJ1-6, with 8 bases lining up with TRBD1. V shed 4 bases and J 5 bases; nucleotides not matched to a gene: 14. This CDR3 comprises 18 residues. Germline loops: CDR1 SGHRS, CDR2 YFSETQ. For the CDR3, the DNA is TGCGCCAGCAGCCGTGGAGGGCAGGGGGCTAGGAATAATTCACCCCTCCACTTT. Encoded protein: CASSRGGQGARNNSPLHF.

CDR3 residues: CASIQQGSTYEQYF. The DNA of the CDR3 is TGTGCCAGCATTCAACAGGGTTCGACCTACGAGCAGTACTTC. The chain uses TRBV6-5 and TRBJ2-7; D is perhaps TRBD1 (6 bases). The V gene's germline CDR1 is MNHEY and CDR2 SVGAGI. The CDR3 consists of 14 residues. Trimming stripped 7 bases from V and 2 bases from J, with 15 bases between.

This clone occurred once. The CDR3 sequence is CASLTSGYSYEQYF. The CDR3 DNA is TGTGCCAGCCTTACTAGCGGGTACTCCTACGAGCAGTACTTC. The gene calls are TRBV7-2 and TRBJ2-7, with 9 nucleotides matching TRBD2. Germline lookup yields CDR1 SGHTA and CDR2 FQGNSA. The CDR3 is 14 residues long. The ends lost 8 bases at V and 0 bases at J; junction bases unmatched: 5.

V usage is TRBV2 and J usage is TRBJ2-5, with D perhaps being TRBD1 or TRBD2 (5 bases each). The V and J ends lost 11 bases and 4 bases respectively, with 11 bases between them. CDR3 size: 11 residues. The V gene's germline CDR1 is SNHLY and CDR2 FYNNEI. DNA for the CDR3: TGTGCCGGCCAGAGGGGAGAGACCCAGTACTTC. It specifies CAGQRGETQYF.

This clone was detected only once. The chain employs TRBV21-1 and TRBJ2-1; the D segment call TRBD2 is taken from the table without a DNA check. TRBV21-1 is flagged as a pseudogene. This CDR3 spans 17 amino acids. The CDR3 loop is CASTLRMTSGKGNEQFF. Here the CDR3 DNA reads TGTGCCAGCACGCTGAGAATGACTAGCGGGAAGGGCAATGAGCAGTTCTTC.

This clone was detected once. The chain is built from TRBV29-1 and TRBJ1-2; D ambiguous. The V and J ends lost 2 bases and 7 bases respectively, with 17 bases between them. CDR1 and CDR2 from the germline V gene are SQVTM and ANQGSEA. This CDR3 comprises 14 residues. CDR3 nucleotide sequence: TGCAGCGTTGAATCTCGGACCTCGGAGTCTGGCTACACCTTC. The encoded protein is CSVESRTSESGYTF.

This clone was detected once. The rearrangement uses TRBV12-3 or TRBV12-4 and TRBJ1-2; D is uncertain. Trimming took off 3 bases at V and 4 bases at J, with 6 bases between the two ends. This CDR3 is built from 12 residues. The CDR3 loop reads CASSLGFYGYTF. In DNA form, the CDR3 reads TGTGCCAGCAGTTTGGGATTCTATGGCTACACCTTC.

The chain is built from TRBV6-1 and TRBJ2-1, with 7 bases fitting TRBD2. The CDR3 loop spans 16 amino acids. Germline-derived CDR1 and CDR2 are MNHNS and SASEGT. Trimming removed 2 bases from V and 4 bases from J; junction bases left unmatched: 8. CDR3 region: CASSERAGAPYNEQFF. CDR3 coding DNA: TGTGCCAGCAGTGAACGGGCGGGAGCACCTTACAATGAGCAGTTCTTC.

The CDR3 DNA sequence: TGTGCCTGGAGTGACGAATCTAGCAATCAGCCCCAGCATTTT. Its protein is CAWSDESSNQPQHF. This chain links TRBV30 with TRBJ1-5; D is uncertain. V gave up 1 base and J gave up 0 bases, with 7 bases separating them. The CDR3 is 14 amino acids. CDR1 and CDR2 (germline): GTSNPN, SVGIG (reference sequence).

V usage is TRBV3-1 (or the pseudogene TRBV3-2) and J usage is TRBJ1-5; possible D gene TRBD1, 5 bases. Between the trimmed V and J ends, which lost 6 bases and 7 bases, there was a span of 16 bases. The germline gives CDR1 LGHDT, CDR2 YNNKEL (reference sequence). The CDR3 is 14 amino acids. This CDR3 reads CASSKMAGGQPQHF. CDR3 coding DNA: TGTGCCAGCAGTAAAATGGCGGGGGGACAGCCCCAGCATTTT.

CDR3 loop: CATSRGGDQPQHF. CDR3 bases: TGTGCCACCAGCAGGGGAGGGGATCAGCCCCAGCATTTT. The chain recombines TRBV15 with TRBJ1-5; maybe TRBD1 (5 bases). Germline V gene lookup returns CDR1 LNHNV and CDR2 YYDKDF (reference sequence). The CDR3 totals 13 residues. The V gene lost 3 bases and the J gene lost 5 bases, with 8 bases spanning the gap.

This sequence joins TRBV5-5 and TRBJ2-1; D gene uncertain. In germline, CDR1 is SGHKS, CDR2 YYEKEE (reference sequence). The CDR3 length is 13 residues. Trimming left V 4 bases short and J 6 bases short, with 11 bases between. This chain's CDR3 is CASSLSRVNEQFF. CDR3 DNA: TGTGCCAGCAGCCTGTCTCGGGTCAATGAGCAGTTCTTC.

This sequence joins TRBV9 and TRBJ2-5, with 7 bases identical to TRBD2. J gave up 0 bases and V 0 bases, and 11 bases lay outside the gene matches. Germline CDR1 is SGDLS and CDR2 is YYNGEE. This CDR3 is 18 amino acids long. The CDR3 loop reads CASSVGGSGSPYQETQYF. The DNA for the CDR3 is TGTGCCAGCAGCGTAGGGGGTAGCGGGTCCCCTTACCAAGAGACCCAGTACTTC.

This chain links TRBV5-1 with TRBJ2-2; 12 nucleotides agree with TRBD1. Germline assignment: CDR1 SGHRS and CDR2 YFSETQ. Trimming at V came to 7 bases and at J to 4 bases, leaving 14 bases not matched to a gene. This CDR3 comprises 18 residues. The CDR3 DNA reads TGCGCCAGCCATCAGCCACCGGGACAGGGGGCCGGCACCGGGGAGCTGTTTTTT. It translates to CASHQPPGQGAGTGELFF.